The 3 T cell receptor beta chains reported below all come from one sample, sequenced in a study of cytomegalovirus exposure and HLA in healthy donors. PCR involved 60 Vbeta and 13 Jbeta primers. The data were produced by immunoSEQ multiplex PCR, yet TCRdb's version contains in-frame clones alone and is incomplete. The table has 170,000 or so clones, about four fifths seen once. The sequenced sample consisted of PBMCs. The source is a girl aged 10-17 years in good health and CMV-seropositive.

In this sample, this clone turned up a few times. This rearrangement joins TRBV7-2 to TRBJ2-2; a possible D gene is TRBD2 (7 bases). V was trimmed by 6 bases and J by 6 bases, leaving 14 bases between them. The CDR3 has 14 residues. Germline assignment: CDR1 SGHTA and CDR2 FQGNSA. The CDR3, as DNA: TGTGCCAGCAGTCGGGGGGCTCCGTCCGGGGAGCTGTTTTTT. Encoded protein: CASSRGAPSGELFF. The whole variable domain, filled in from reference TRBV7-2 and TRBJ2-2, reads GAGVSQSPSNKVTEKGKDVELRCDPISGHTALYWYRQSLGQGLEFLIYFQGNSAPDKSGLPSDRFSAERTGGSVSTLTIQRTQQEDSAVYLCASSRGAPSGELFFGEGSRLTVL.

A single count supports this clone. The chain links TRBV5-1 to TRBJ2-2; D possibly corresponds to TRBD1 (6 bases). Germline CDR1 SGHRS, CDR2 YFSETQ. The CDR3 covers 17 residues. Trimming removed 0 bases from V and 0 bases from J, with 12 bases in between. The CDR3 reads CASSLETRTANTGELFF. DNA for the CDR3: TGCGCCAGCAGCTTGGAAACAAGGACAGCGAACACCGGGGAGCTGTTTTTT.

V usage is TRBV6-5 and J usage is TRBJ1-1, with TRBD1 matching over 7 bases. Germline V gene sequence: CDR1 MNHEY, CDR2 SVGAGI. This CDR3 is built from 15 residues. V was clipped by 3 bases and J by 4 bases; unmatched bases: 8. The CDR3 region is CASSYNQGGGTEAFF. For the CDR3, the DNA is TGTGCCAGCAGTTATAATCAGGGGGGAGGCACTGAAGCTTTCTTT.